The rows below give T cell receptor beta chains drawn from one sample of a study of blood T cell repertoires in COVID-19. Clones were read by immunoSEQ multiplex PCR, and TCRdb kept only the in-frame ones, dropping some. In the table there are some 200,000 clones, more than 65% of which are singletons. Specimen: peripheral blood. The receptors derive from a woman aged 55-75 years with acute or convalescent COVID-19. The CDR3 runs from the conserved cysteine through the conserved F or W. The order of the fields is D gene, clone size, J gene, V gene, CDR3 protein, CDR3 DNA. D genes are given only for firm matches. Only some rows state a clone size, as once, few, many or a class for expanded clones.

D: .; size: .; J: TRBJ1-6; V: TRBV7-8; CDR3: CASSLASRGGSPLHF; DNA: TGTGCCAGCAGCTTAGCGTCCAGGGGTGGTTCACCCCTCCACTTT
D: TRBD2; size: .; J: TRBJ2-1; V: TRBV18; CDR3: CASSPRRGASGVNEQFF; DNA: TGTGCCAGCTCCCCCAGGCGGGGGGCCTCGGGGGTCAATGAGCAGTTCTTC
D: .; size: once; J: TRBJ1-1; V: TRBV6-2/TRBV6-3; CDR3: CASSSGLTEAFF; DNA: TGTGCCAGCAGTTCAGGGCTCACTGAAGCTTTCTTT
D: .; size: .; J: TRBJ2-1; V: TRBV5-1; CDR3: CASSLRIAAGEQFF; DNA: TGCGCCAGCAGCTTACGAATAGCTGCAGGGGAGCAGTTCTTC
D: .; size: .; J: TRBJ1-2; V: TRBV3-1/TRBV3-2; CDR3: CASSHQTNYGYTF; DNA: TGTGCCAGCAGCCACCAGACTAACTATGGCTACACCTTC
D: .; size: .; J: TRBJ1-2; V: TRBV3-1/TRBV3-2; CDR3: CASSQGGQGRLSNYGYTF; DNA: TGTGCCAGCAGCCAAGGCGGCCAGGGGCGACTTTCTAACTATGGCTACACCTTC
D: .; size: .; J: TRBJ2-3; V: TRBV19; CDR3: CASRGQSTDTQYF; DNA: TGTGCCAGTAGGGGGCAGAGCACAGATACGCAGTATTTT
D: .; size: .; J: TRBJ2-7; V: TRBV7-2; CDR3: CASSLIRGRAVNEQYF; DNA: TGTGCCAGCAGCTTAATCAGGGGTCGGGCGGTGAACGAGCAGTACTTC
D: TRBD1; size: .; J: TRBJ2-7; V: TRBV18; CDR3: CASSPPGQPVYEQYF; DNA: TGTGCCAGCTCACCACCGGGACAGCCAGTCTACGAGCAGTACTTC
D: .; size: .; J: TRBJ2-7; V: TRBV5-1; CDR3: CASSLAAGKDYEQYF; DNA: TGCGCCAGCAGCTTGGCAGCAGGGAAAGACTACGAGCAGTACTTC
D: TRBD1; size: .; J: TRBJ1-2; V: TRBV4-2; CDR3: CASSQDSQGAYTF; DNA: TGTGCCAGCAGCCAAGATTCACAGGGGGCCTACACCTTC
D: .; size: .; J: TRBJ1-1; V: TRBV5-1; CDR3: CASSPQGSEAFF; DNA: TGCGCCAGCAGCCCCCAGGGGTCTGAAGCTTTCTTT
D: .; size: .; J: TRBJ1-1; V: TRBV5-1; CDR3: CASSPGLVANVNTEAFF; DNA: TGCGCCAGCAGCCCCGGGTTAGTCGCCAACGTGAACACTGAAGCTTTCTTT
D: TRBD1; size: .; J: TRBJ1-1; V: TRBV3-1/TRBV3-2; CDR3: CASSLGQGRTEAFF; DNA: TGTGCCAGCAGCCTTGGACAGGGAAGGACTGAAGCTTTCTTT
D: .; size: .; J: TRBJ2-3; V: TRBV27; CDR3: CASSQGGGDTQYF; DNA: TGTGCCAGCAGTCAAGGCGGGGGCGATACGCAGTATTTT
D: TRBD2; size: .; J: TRBJ2-3; V: TRBV15; CDR3: CATSSGGVDDTQYF; DNA: TGTGCCACCAGCAGTGGGGGGGTGGACGATACGCAGTATTTT
D: TRBD1; size: .; J: TRBJ1-1; V: TRBV19; CDR3: CASSIEGTGITEAFF; DNA: TGTGCCAGTAGTATAGAAGGGACAGGGATCACTGAAGCTTTCTTT
D: TRBD1; size: .; J: TRBJ1-3; V: TRBV27; CDR3: CASSKGTGPVSGNTIYF; DNA: TGTGCCAGCAGTAAGGGGACAGGGCCCGTCTCTGGAAACACCATATATTTT
D: TRBD1; size: .; J: TRBJ2-7; V: TRBV4-2; CDR3: CASSQADRAIGHEQYF; DNA: TGTGCCAGCAGCCAGGCCGACAGGGCAATTGGCCACGAGCAGTACTTC
D: .; size: .; J: TRBJ1-2; V: TRBV5-1; CDR3: CASSYSLGTIGYTF; DNA: TGCGCCAGCAGCTACAGCCTGGGGACAATTGGCTACACCTTC
D: TRBD2; size: .; J: TRBJ2-1; V: TRBV6-4; CDR3: CASSDRASGTLPGEQFF; DNA: TGTGCCAGCAGTGACAGGGCTAGCGGCACCCTCCCCGGAGAGCAGTTCTTC
D: .; size: .; J: TRBJ1-4; V: TRBV7-9; CDR3: CASSLAAGLTNEKLFF; DNA: TGTGCCAGCAGCTTAGCAGCAGGGCTGACTAATGAAAAACTGTTTTTT
D: .; size: .; J: TRBJ1-3; V: TRBV3-1/TRBV3-2; CDR3: CASSLWDNSGNTIYF; DNA: TGTGCCAGCAGCCTATGGGACAACTCTGGAAACACCATATATTTT
D: .; size: once; J: TRBJ1-1; V: TRBV16; CDR3: CASSQETGVGTEAFF; DNA: TGTGCCAGCAGCCAGGAGACAGGTGTTGGCACTGAAGCTTTCTTT
D: .; size: .; J: TRBJ1-2; V: TRBV4-3; CDR3: CASSQVTDSNYGYTF; DNA: TGCGCCAGCAGCCAAGTGACAGATTCTAACTATGGCTACACCTTC
D: .; size: .; J: TRBJ2-7; V: TRBV4-1; CDR3: CASSQGPLGYEQYF; DNA: TGCGCCAGCAGCCAAGGACCACTCGGGTACGAGCAGTACTTC
D: .; size: .; J: TRBJ1-1; V: TRBV30; CDR3: CAWLRHFNTEAFF; DNA: TGTGCCTGGCTCCGACACTTTAACACTGAAGCTTTCTTT
D: TRBD1; size: .; J: TRBJ1-6; V: TRBV6-5; CDR3: CASKPTGRNSPLHF; DNA: TGTGCCAGCAAACCGACAGGGCGGAATTCACCCCTCCACTTT
D: .; size: .; J: TRBJ1-1; V: TRBV27; CDR3: CASSNSGRSTEAFF; DNA: TGTGCCAGCAGCAACTCAGGGAGGAGCACTGAAGCTTTCTTT
D: TRBD1; size: .; J: TRBJ1-6; V: TRBV19; CDR3: CASSIRSGTGHNSPLHF; DNA: TGTGCCAGTAGTATTCGTTCCGGGACAGGCCATAATTCACCCCTCCACTTT
D: .; size: .; J: TRBJ1-4; V: TRBV9; CDR3: CASSPGGTRGNEKLFF; DNA: TGTGCCAGCAGCCCGGGGGGGACACGGGGTAATGAAAAACTGTTTTTT
D: .; size: .; J: TRBJ2-3; V: TRBV4-2; CDR3: CASSPVPSTDTQYF; DNA: TGTGCCAGCAGCCCCGTCCCGTCCACAGATACGCAGTATTTT
D: TRBD2; size: few; J: TRBJ2-5; V: TRBV7-9; CDR3: CASSLVGGETQYF; DNA: TGTGCCAGCAGCTTAGTCGGGGGGGAGACCCAGTACTTC
D: .; size: .; J: TRBJ2-3; V: TRBV9; CDR3: CASSALGGAPDTQYF; DNA: TGTGCCAGCAGCGCATTGGGGGGGGCCCCAGATACGCAGTATTTT
D: TRBD2; size: .; J: TRBJ2-7; V: TRBV4-1; CDR3: CASSPTSGGTYEQYF; DNA: TGCGCCAGCAGCCCGACTAGCGGGGGCACCTACGAGCAGTACTTC
D: .; size: .; J: TRBJ1-6; V: TRBV7-9; CDR3: CASSLVSGTQTHNSPLHF; DNA: TGTGCCAGCAGCTTGGTTTCCGGGACACAAACACATAATTCACCCCTCCACTTT
D: .; size: .; J: TRBJ2-1; V: TRBV29-1; CDR3: CSVEPRTDEQFF; DNA: TGCAGCGTTGAACCCCGAACGGATGAGCAGTTCTTC
D: .; size: .; J: TRBJ1-6; V: TRBV19; CDR3: CASSIVGGNSPLHF; DNA: TGTGCCAGTAGTATAGTGGGCGGGAATTCACCCCTCCACTTT
D: TRBD1; size: few; J: TRBJ1-4; V: TRBV25-1; CDR3: CASRGQGTNEKLFF; DNA: TGTGCCAGCAGGGGACAGGGAACTAATGAAAAACTGTTTTTT
D: TRBD1; size: .; J: TRBJ1-5; V: TRBV5-6; CDR3: CASSLGTGGNQPQHF; DNA: TGTGCCAGCAGCTTGGGGACAGGGGGCAATCAGCCCCAGCATTTT
D: .; size: few; J: TRBJ2-7; V: TRBV5-1; CDR3: CASSYRQTYEQYF; DNA: TGCGCCAGCAGCTACCGACAGACCTACGAGCAGTACTTC
D: .; size: .; J: TRBJ1-1; V: TRBV7-9; CDR3: CASSFATGKAFF; DNA: TGTGCCAGCAGCTTCGCAACAGGAAAAGCTTTCTTT
D: TRBD2; size: .; J: TRBJ2-3; V: TRBV9; CDR3: CASSVGRGGGPDTQYF; DNA: TGTGCCAGCAGCGTAGGGCGGGGGGGCGGTCCAGATACGCAGTATTTT
D: TRBD1; size: .; J: TRBJ1-4; V: TRBV12-5; CDR3: CASRRTGMEKLFF; DNA: TGTGCTAGTCGAAGGACAGGGATGGAAAAACTGTTTTTT
D: TRBD1; size: once; J: TRBJ1-2; V: TRBV30; CDR3: CAWSAGQGAYTF; DNA: TGTGCCTGGAGTGCGGGACAGGGAGCGTACACCTTC
D: TRBD1; size: .; J: TRBJ1-5; V: TRBV30; CDR3: CAWSVKTGGQPQHF; DNA: TGTGCCTGGAGTGTAAAGACAGGGGGTCAGCCCCAGCATTTT
D: .; size: .; J: TRBJ2-7; V: TRBV10-3; CDR3: CAISERGAAYEQYF; DNA: TGTGCCATCAGTGAGCGGGGGGCCGCCTACGAGCAGTACTTC
D: .; size: .; J: TRBJ1-3; V: TRBV28; CDR3: CASSRRNPGNTIYF; DNA: TGTGCCAGCAGTAGGAGGAACCCTGGAAACACCATATATTTT
D: .; size: .; J: TRBJ1-1; V: TRBV28; CDR3: CASSRGGRTEAFF; DNA: TGTGCCAGCTCCCGCGGGGGGCGGACTGAAGCTTTCTTT
D: TRBD1; size: .; J: TRBJ2-7; V: TRBV7-2; CDR3: CASGNYPTGQITYEQYF; DNA: TGTGCCAGCGGGAATTACCCCACGGGACAGATAACCTACGAGCAGTACTTC